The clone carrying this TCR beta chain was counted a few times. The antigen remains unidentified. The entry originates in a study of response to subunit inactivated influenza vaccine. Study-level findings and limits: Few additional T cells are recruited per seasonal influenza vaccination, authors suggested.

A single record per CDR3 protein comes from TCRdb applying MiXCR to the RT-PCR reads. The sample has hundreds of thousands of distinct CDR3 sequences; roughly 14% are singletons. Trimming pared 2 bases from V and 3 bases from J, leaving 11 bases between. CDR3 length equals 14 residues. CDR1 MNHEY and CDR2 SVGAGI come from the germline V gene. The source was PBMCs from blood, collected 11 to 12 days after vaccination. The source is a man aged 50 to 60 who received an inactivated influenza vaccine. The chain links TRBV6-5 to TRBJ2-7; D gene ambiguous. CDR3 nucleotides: TGTGCCAGCAGTTACACCCCAACTGTCTACGAGCAGTACTTC. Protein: CASSYTPTVYEQYF.